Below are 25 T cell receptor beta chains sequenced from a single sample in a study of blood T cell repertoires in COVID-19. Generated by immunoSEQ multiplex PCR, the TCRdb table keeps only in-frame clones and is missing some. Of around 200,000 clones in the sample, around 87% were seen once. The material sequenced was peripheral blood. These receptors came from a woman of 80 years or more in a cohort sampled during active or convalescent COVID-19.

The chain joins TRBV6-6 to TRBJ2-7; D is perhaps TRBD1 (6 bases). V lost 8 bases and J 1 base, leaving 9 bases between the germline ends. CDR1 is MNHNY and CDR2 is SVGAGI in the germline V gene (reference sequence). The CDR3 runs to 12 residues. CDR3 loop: CASAGQSYEQYV. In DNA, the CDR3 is TGTGCCAGCGCCGGACAGTCCTACGAGCAGTACGTC.

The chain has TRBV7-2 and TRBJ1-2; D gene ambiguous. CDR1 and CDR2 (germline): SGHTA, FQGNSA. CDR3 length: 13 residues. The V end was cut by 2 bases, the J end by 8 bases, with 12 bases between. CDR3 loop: CASSLIGSTGYTF. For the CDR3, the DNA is TGTGCCAGCAGCTTAATTGGCAGTACAGGCTACACCTTC.

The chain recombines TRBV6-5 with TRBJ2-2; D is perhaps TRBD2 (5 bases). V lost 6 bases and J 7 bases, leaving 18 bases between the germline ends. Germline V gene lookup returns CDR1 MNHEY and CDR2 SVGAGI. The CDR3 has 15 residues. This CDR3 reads CASRSTIRGGGELFF. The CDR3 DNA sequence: TGTGCCAGCAGATCGACGATTCGGGGTGGCGGGGAGCTGTTTTTT.

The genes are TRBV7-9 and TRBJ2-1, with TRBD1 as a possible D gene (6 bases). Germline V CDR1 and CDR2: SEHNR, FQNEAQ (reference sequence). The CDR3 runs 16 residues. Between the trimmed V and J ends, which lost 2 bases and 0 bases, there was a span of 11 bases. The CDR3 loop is CASSLIGTNSYNEQFF. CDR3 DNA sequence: TGTGCCAGCAGCTTAATCGGGACAAACTCCTACAATGAGCAGTTCTTC.

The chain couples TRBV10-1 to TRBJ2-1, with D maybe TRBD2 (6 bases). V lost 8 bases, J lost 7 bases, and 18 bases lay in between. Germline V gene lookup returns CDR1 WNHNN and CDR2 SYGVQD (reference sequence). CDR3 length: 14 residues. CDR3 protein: CASGDSGTLNEQFF. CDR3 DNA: TGCGCCAGCGGGGATTCCGGGACTCTAAATGAGCAGTTCTTC.

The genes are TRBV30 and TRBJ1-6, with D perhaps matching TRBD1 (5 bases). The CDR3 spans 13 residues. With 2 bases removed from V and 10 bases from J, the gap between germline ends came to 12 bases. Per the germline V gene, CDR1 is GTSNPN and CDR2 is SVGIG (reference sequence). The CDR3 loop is CAWSIQGASPLHF. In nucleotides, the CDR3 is TGTGCCTGGAGTATCCAGGGCGCGTCACCCCTCCACTTT.

CDR3 sequence: CASSPHPTSGTYNEQFF. The CDR3 nucleotides read TGTGCCAGCAGTCCCCACCCGACTAGCGGGACGTACAATGAGCAGTTCTTC. The chain employs TRBV6-4 and TRBJ2-1, with TRBD2 matching 11 bases. CDR3 length equals 17 residues. J was trimmed by 4 bases and V by 5 bases; bases with no gene match: 10. Germline CDR1 is MRHNA and CDR2 is SNTAGT.

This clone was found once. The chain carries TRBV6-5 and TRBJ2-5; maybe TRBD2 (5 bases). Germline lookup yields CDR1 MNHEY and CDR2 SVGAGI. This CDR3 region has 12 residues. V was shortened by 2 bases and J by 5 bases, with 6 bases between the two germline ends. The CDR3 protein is CASSYRGETQYF. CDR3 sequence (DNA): TGTGCCAGCAGTTACCGAGGGGAGACCCAGTACTTC.

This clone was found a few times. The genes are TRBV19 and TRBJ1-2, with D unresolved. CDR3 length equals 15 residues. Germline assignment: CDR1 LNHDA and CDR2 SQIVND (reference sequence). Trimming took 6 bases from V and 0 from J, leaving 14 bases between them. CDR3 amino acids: CASRGEDTPNYGYTF. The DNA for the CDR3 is TGTGCCAGTAGAGGCGAGGATACTCCTAACTATGGCTACACCTTC.

The CDR3: CASRRSGVGSYNSPLHF. The CDR3 coding sequence is TGTGCCAGCAGAAGATCAGGGGTGGGCTCCTATAATTCACCCCTCCACTTT. This sequence joins TRBV11-3 and TRBJ1-6; perhaps TRBD1 as D (6 bases). This CDR3 is built from 17 residues. Trimming shortened V by 6 bases and J by 0 bases, and 15 bases separated the two germline ends. The germline gives CDR1 SGHNT, CDR2 YENEEA.

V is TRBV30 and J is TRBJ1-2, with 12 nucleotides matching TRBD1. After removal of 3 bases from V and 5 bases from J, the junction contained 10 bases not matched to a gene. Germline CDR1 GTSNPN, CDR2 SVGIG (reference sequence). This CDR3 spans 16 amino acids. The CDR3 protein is CAWRRDRGRRGYGYTF. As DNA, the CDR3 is TGTGCCTGGAGGCGGGACAGGGGGCGAAGAGGATATGGCTACACCTTC.

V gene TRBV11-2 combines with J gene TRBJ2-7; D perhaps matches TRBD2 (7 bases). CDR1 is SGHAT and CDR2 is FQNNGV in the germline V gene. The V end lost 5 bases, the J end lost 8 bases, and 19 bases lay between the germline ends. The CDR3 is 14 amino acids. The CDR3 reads CASSLSNREGKQYF. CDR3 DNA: TGTGCCAGCAGCCTCTCGAACAGGGAGGGGAAGCAGTACTTC.

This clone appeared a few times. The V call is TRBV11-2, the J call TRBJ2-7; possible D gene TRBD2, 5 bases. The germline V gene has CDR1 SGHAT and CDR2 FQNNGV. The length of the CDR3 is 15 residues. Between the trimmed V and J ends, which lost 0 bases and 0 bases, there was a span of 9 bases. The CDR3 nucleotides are TGTGCCAGCAGCTTAGAGGAGGTGAGCTCCTACGAGCAGTACTTC. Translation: CASSLEEVSSYEQYF.

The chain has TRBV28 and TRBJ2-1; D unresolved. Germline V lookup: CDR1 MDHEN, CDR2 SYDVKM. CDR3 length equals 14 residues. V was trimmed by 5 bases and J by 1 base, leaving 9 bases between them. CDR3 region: CASSRLGSYNEQFF. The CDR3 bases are TGTGCCAGCAGTCGACTCGGATCCTACAATGAGCAGTTCTTC.

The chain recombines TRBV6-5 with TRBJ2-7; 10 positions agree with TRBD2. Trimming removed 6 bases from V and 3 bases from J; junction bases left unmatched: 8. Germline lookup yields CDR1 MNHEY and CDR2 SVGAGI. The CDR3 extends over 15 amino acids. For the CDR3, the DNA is TGTGCCAGCAGGGATAGCGGGAGGAGCTTCTACGAGCAGTACGTC. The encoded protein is CASRDSGRSFYEQYV.

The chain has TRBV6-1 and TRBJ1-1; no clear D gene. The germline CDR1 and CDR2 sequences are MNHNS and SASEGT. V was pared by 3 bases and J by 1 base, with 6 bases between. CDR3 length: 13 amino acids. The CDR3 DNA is TGTGCCAGCAGTGACAGTTCGAACACTGAAGCTTTCTTT. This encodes CASSDSSNTEAFF.

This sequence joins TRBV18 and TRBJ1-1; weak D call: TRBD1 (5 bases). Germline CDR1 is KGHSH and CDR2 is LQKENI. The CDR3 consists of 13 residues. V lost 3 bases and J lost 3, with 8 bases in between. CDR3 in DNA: TGTGCCAGCTCACCCTGGGGCGACACTGAAGCTTTCTTT. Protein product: CASSPWGDTEAFF. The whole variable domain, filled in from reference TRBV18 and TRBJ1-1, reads NAGVMQNPRHLVRRRGQEARLRCSPMKGHSHVYWYRQLPEEGLKFMVYLQKENIIDESGMPKERFSAEFPKEGPSILRIQQVVRGDSAAYFCASSPWGDTEAFFGQGTRLTVV.

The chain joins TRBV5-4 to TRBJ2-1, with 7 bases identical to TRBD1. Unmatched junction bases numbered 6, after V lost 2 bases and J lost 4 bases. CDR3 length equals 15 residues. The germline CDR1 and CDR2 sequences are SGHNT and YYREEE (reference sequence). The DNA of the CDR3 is TGTGCCAGCAGCTTAACTCCGACAGGGTACAATGAGCAGTTCTTC. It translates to CASSLTPTGYNEQFF.

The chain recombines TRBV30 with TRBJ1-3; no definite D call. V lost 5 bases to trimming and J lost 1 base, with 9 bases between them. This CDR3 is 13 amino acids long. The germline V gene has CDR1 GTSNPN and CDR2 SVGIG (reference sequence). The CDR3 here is CAWGNESGNTIYF. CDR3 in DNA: TGTGCCTGGGGGAATGAGTCTGGAAACACCATATATTTT.

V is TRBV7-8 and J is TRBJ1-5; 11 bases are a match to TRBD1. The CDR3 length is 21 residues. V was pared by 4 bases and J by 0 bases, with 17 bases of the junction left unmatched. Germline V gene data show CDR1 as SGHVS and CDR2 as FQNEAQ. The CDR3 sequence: CASSSLQRDRGSIYSNQPQHF. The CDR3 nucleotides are TGTGCCAGCAGCTCATTACAGCGGGACAGGGGGAGCATCTATAGCAATCAGCCCCAGCATTTT.

The CDR3 sequence is CASSRDRGDQPQHF. The CDR3 DNA reads as TGTGCCAGCAGCCGCGACAGGGGAGACCAGCCCCAGCATTTT. The chain has TRBV5-4 and TRBJ1-5; TRBD1 aligns across 8 bases. The V gene end was trimmed by 4 bases and the J gene end by 7 bases; junction bases not matched to a gene: 7. The CDR3 runs 14 residues. Germline CDR1 SGHNT, CDR2 YYREEE (reference sequence).

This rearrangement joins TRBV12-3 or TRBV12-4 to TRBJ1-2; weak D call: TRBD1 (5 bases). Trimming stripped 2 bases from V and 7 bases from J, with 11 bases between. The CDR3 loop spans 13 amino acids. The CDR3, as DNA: TGTGCCAGCAGTTTACAGGGCCTAGGTGGCTACACCTTC. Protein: CASSLQGLGGYTF.

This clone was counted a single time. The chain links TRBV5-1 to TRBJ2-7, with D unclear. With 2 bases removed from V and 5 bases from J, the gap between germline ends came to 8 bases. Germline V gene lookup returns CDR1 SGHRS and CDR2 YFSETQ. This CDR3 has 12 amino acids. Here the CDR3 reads CASSFPRDEQYV. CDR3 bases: TGCGCCAGCAGCTTCCCTCGGGACGAGCAGTACGTC.

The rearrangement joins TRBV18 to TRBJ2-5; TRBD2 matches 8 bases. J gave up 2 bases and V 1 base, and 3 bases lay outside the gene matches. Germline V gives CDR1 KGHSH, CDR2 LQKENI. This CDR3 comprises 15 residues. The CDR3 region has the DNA TGTGCCAGCTCACCACTAGCGGGGATACAAGAGACCCAGTACTTC. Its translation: CASSPLAGIQETQYF.

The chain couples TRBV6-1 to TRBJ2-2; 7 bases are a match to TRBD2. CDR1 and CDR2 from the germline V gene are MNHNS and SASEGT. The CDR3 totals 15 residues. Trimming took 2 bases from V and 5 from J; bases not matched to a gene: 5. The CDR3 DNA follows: TGTGCCAGCAGTGAAATGGCGGGAGTGACCGGGGAGCTGTTTTTT. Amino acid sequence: CASSEMAGVTGELFF.